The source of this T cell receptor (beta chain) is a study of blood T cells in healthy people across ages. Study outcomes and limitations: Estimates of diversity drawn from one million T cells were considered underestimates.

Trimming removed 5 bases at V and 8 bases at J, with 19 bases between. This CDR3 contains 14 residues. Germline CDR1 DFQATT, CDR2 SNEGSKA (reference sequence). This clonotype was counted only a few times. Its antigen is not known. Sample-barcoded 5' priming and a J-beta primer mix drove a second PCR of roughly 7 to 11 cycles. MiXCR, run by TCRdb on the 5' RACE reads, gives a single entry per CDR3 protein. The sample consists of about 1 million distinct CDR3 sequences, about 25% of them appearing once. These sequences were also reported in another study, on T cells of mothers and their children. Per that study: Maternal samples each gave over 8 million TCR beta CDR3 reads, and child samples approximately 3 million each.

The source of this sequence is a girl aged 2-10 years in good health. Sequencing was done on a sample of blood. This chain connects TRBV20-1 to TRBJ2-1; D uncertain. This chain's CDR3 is CSALIPALVHEQFF. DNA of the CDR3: TGCAGTGCTTTGATCCCCGCCCTTGTCCATGAGCAGTTCTTC.